The clone carrying this T cell receptor beta chain came up many times. Its specificity is not known. Roughly three months, about 14 weeks, into antiretroviral therapy, follow-up blood was collected. All unsorted peripheral T cells were captured because whole blood was used without fractionation. RNA came from 2 to 3 ml of peripheral blood. The record originates from a study of HIV-infected patients and healthy controls. cDNA was made from about 510 ng RNA using alpha and beta constant primers. Each of the alpha and beta chains got its own library through chain-specific third strand synthesis with indices. Each cDNA molecule was barcoded, and a single primer pair amplified each chain. A 5' RACE adapter with a random hexamer and the SP2 primer site was joined to cDNA. TCRdb re-analysed the 5' RACE reads in MiXCR, keeping a single row per CDR3 protein. Counted here are roughly 9,000 distinct CDR3 sequences, 8.7% occurring once; the ten biggest clones make up about 20%.

Study results and limitations: CMV-associated CDR3s mostly grew nonsignificantly during therapy, while HIV-associated CDR3s declined significantly.

The CDR3 runs to 13 residues. CDR1 and CDR2 from the germline V gene are MNHEY and SVGAGI. V gave up 2 bases and J gave up 12 bases, with 17 bases separating them. Specimen: blood, collected during antiretroviral therapy. The chain has TRBV6-5 and TRBJ2-7; D is possibly TRBD1 (6 bases). This receptor was obtained from an adult with HIV infection. The CDR3 DNA is TGTGCCAGCAGTTACACTCAGCGAGGGGGAGTGTACTTC. This translates into CASSYTQRGGVYF.